The 10 T cell receptor beta chains below all came from one sample that was sequenced in a study of human T cells and chemical hapten exposure. TCRdb processed the RACE reads anew with MiXCR; each CDR3 protein has one entry. This sample yields 350,000 to 450,000 distinct CDR3 sequences, of which roughly 4.6% are seen a single time; around 2.6% belongs to the top ten. The time point was: pre-sensitization, week 0. Treatment noted: therapeutic diphenylcyclopropenone sensitization with weekly scalp DPC. Sequencing used whole blood, obtained in connection with sensitization to the hapten diphenylcyclopropenone (DPC). The receptor source for this set is a woman aged 50 to 65 with alopecia areata. Some clones in this sample may be carry-over from other donors' samples.

This clonotype was seen a handful of times. V is TRBV20-1 and J is TRBJ1-1; possibly TRBD1 for D (5 bases). The germline V gene has CDR1 DFQATT and CDR2 SNEGSKA (reference sequence). This CDR3 spans 13 amino acids. V was trimmed by 5 bases and J by 0 bases, leaving 10 bases between them. This chain's CDR3 is CSALTDMNTEAFF. Written as DNA, the CDR3 is TGCAGTGCTTTGACAGACATGAACACTGAAGCTTTCTTT.

This clonotype has only a few counts. The genes are TRBV6-6 and TRBJ2-3; weak D call: TRBD2 (5 bases). V was shortened by 8 bases and J by 1 base, with 19 bases between the two germline ends. The CDR3 sequence is 16 residues long. CDR1 MNHNY and CDR2 SVGAGI come from the germline V gene (reference sequence). For the CDR3, the DNA is TGTGCCAGCGGGAAGCAACGGGGTCCTGGCACAGATACGCAGTATTTT. Protein sequence: CASGKQRGPGTDTQYF.

This clonotype occurred many times. This rearrangement joins TRBV12-3 or TRBV12-4 to TRBJ1-5; TRBD1 matches 8 bases. This CDR3 spans 15 amino acids. With 6 bases clipped from V and 2 bases from J, the junction kept 6 bases outside the gene matches. The CDR3 DNA follows: TGTGCCAGCAGCAGCGGACAGGGCGGCAATCAGCCCCAGCATTTT. The encoded protein is CASSSGQGGNQPQHF.

This clonotype was picked up many times. This chain uses TRBV6-6 with TRBJ1-1, with a possible D match to TRBD1 (5 bases). This CDR3 spans 14 amino acids. V was clipped by 7 bases and J by 2 bases, with 14 bases between them. The germline CDR1 and CDR2 sequences are MNHNY and SVGAGI (reference sequence). CDR3 sequence: CASTPSTGNTEAFF. For the CDR3, the DNA is TGTGCCAGCACACCCTCCACAGGTAACACTGAAGCTTTCTTT.

The chain recombines TRBV3-1 with TRBJ1-1; D gene unclear. The CDR3 is made up of 15 amino acids. Trimming removed 5 bases at V and 5 bases at J, with 18 bases between. Germline CDR1 is LGHDT and CDR2 is YNNKEL (reference sequence). This CDR3 is CASSARTHGRTEAFF. The CDR3 region has the DNA TGTGCCAGCAGCGCTCGAACCCACGGGCGGACTGAAGCTTTCTTT.

This clonotype was found a few times. The V gene is TRBV2, the J gene TRBJ1-3; no firm D call. The V gene's germline CDR1 is SNHLY and CDR2 FYNNEI. This CDR3 contains 15 residues. Trimming removed 5 bases at V and 0 bases at J, with 11 bases between. CDR3 DNA: TGTGCCAGCAGTCAAGACATTTTCTCTGGAAACACCATATATTTT. This codes for CASSQDIFSGNTIYF.

The table lists this clonotype with many counts. The gene calls are TRBV12-3 or TRBV12-4 and TRBJ1-6, with D unresolved. The CDR3 has 11 amino acids. Deletions cut 1 base from V and 14 bases from J, with 6 bases between. CDR3 protein: CASSLGLALHF. The DNA of the CDR3 is TGTGCCAGCAGTTTAGGCCTGGCCCTCCACTTT.

This chain joins TRBV4-1 and TRBJ2-7; 9 nucleotides line up with TRBD1. In germline, CDR1 is MGHRA, CDR2 YSYEKL. The CDR3 has 17 residues. Unmatched junction bases numbered 9, after V lost 0 bases and J lost 3 bases. The DNA of the CDR3 is TGCGCCAGCAGCCAAGATGCGCTGCCGGGACAGGGCTACGAGCAGTACTTC. Translated: CASSQDALPGQGYEQYF.

In this sample, this clonotype turned up many times. J is TRBJ1-4 and V is TRBV20-1, with D maybe TRBD1 (5 bases). Germline V gene sequence: CDR1 DFQATT, CDR2 SNEGSKA (reference sequence). The CDR3 runs 15 residues. The V end was cut by 0 bases, the J end by 7 bases, with 15 bases between. This CDR3 reads CSAREVFTGGEKLFF. The CDR3 nucleotides read TGCAGTGCTAGAGAAGTTTTTACAGGTGGTGAAAAACTGTTTTTT.

This clonotype was recorded many times. J is TRBJ2-2 and V is TRBV13, with a possible D match to TRBD1 (6 bases). V was trimmed by 5 bases and J by 1 base, leaving 14 bases between them. Germline loops: CDR1 PRHDT, CDR2 FYEKMQ (reference sequence). CDR3 length: 16 amino acids. The CDR3 DNA sequence: TGTGCCAGCAGCCCATTACAGGGTCGGAACACCGGGGAGCTGTTTTTT. Amino acids: CASSPLQGRNTGELFF.